This T cell receptor (beta chain) was captured by sequencing in a study of CD8 T cells in Susac syndrome. This CDR3 spans 17 amino acids. V lost 0 bases and J lost 8; bases outside the gene matches: 11. Germline loops: CDR1 SGHRS, CDR2 YFSETQ. Random-hexamer reverse transcription was applied to about 0.5 to 1 ug RNA. Amplification of TCR beta CDR3 by immunoSEQ multiplex PCR spanned 54 Vbeta and 13 Jbeta. In TCRdb, the immunoSEQ multiplex PCR reads were re-called with MiXCR into one record per CDR3 protein. The sample consists of some 200,000 distinct CDR3 sequences, more than 85% of them appearing once.

This chain uses TRBV5-1 with TRBJ1-6, with TRBD1 matching over 7 bases. Sample: CD8+ T cells from PBMCs. The TCR originated in a human donor with Susac syndrome. CDR3: CASSLDSDRSLHSPLHF. The CDR3 bases are TGCGCCAGCAGCTTGGACTCGGACAGGAGCTTGCATTCACCCCTCCACTTT.